Following are 26 T cell receptor beta chains from one sample sequenced in a study of beta chain features in type 1 diabetes. Expressed TCRB transcripts were sequenced, since all the RNA that had been isolated was reverse transcribed. Repertoires were generated with immunoSEQ multiplex PCR, while TCRdb's copy carries only in-frame clones and drops some. The table lists around 250,000 clones, around a quarter of them singletons. The source material was central memory CD4+ T cells from blood. The receptors here all came from a man under 40 in good health.

The chain recombines TRBV7-2 with TRBJ2-3; 14 bases fit TRBD2. The germline V gene encodes CDR1 SGHTA and CDR2 FQGNSA. With 5 bases clipped from V and 7 bases from J, the junction kept 5 bases outside the gene matches. CDR3 length equals 15 residues. As DNA, the CDR3 is TGTGCCAGCAGCCCGGGACTAGCGGGAGTAAATACGCAGTATTTT. Translated: CASSPGLAGVNTQYF.

At least ten counts were recorded for this clone. CDR3 amino acids: CASSAGHSGANVLTF. Written as DNA, the CDR3 is TGCGCCAGCAGTGCCGGCCACTCTGGGGCCAACGTCCTGACTTTC. The rearrangement joins TRBV10-1 to TRBJ2-6; unclear D gene. CDR3 length: 15 residues. Germline loops: CDR1 WNHNN, CDR2 SYGVQD (reference sequence). Trimming took off 4 bases at V and 0 bases at J, with 7 bases between the two ends.

This sequence joins TRBV18 and TRBJ2-5; the D is unclear. Germline values: CDR1 KGHSH, CDR2 LQKENI. Trimming left V 6 bases short and J 5 bases short, with 10 bases between. This CDR3 is 12 amino acids long. CDR3 sequence reads: CASSLPKETQYF. In nucleotides, the CDR3 is TGTGCCAGCTCCCTTCCCAAGGAGACCCAGTACTTC. Based on the CDR3 plus reference TRBV18 and TRBJ2-5, the full variable domain is NAGVMQNPRHLVRRRGQEARLRCSPMKGHSHVYWYRQLPEEGLKFMVYLQKENIIDESGMPKERFSAEFPKEGPSILRIQQVVRGDSAAYFCASSLPKETQYFGPGTRLLVL.

This clone was picked up one time. The V and J genes are TRBV7-9 and TRBJ2-5; perhaps TRBD2 as D (6 bases). With 5 bases removed from V and 0 bases from J, the gap between germline ends came to 10 bases. Germline CDR1 is SEHNR and CDR2 is FQNEAQ (reference sequence). This CDR3 has 14 residues. The CDR3 reads CASSPTRDQETQYF. The CDR3 nucleotides read TGTGCCAGCAGCCCGACTAGAGACCAAGAGACCCAGTACTTC.

This clone was observed a handful of times. The chain is built from TRBV11-2 and TRBJ2-3, with unresolved D. In germline, CDR1 is SGHAT, CDR2 FQNNGV. The CDR3 is 14 residues long. V was pared by 5 bases and J by 2 bases, with 11 bases between. CDR3 coding DNA: TGTGCCAGCAGCCCGCCAGGATTCACAGATACGCAGTATTTT. This codes for CASSPPGFTDTQYF.

This rearrangement joins TRBV7-2 to TRBJ2-5, with D possibly being TRBD1 (5 bases). Germline V gene sequence: CDR1 SGHTA, CDR2 FQGNSA. The CDR3 is 12 residues long. V shed 4 bases and J shed 5 bases, with 8 bases lying between them. CDR3 DNA sequence: TGTGCCAGCAGCTCTAAGGGGGAGACCCAGTACTTC. Protein product: CASSSKGETQYF.

This sequence joins TRBV7-9 and TRBJ1-1; no reliable D call. The CDR3 length is 12 residues. Trimming took off 3 bases at V and 11 bases at J, with 13 bases between the two ends. Germline V gene data show CDR1 as SEHNR and CDR2 as FQNEAQ (reference sequence). This CDR3 is CASSLQTESAFF. The CDR3 nucleotides read TGTGCCAGCAGCTTGCAGACTGAATCGGCTTTCTTT. The full variable domain, completed using reference TRBV7-9 and TRBJ1-1, is DTGVSQNPRHKITKRGQNVTFRCDPISEHNRLYWYRQTLGQGPEFLTYFQNEAQLEKSRLLSDRFSAERPKGSFSTLEIQRTEQGDSAMYLCASSLQTESAFFGQGTRLTVV.

This clone was seen only a few times. The chain recombines TRBV2 with TRBJ2-7; D uncertain. This CDR3 has 13 residues. Trimming removed 10 bases at V and 1 base at J, with 14 bases between. Germline lookup yields CDR1 SNHLY and CDR2 FYNNEI. CDR3 loop: CATNNGFSYEQYF. In nucleotides, the CDR3 is TGTGCCACCAACAACGGTTTTTCCTACGAGCAGTACTTC.

Only one count was recorded for this clone. The CDR3 loop reads CASSLGGTALSGYTF. The CDR3 DNA follows: TGTGCCAGCAGCTTGGGCGGGACAGCGTTATCTGGCTACACCTTC. The V gene is TRBV7-2, the J gene TRBJ1-2; 7 nucleotides align to TRBD1. J lost 7 bases, V lost 3 bases, and 11 bases had no gene match. Germline V gives CDR1 SGHTA, CDR2 FQGNSA. This CDR3 has 15 amino acids.

The J gene is TRBJ1-1, the V gene TRBV9; 7 bases agree with TRBD1. The V gene end was trimmed by 4 bases and the J gene end by 10 bases; junction bases not matched to a gene: 10. Germline lookup yields CDR1 SGDLS and CDR2 YYNGEE. CDR3 length equals 13 residues. CDR3 protein: CASSPGQGVPAFF. DNA for the CDR3: TGTGCCAGCAGCCCTGGGCAGGGGGTACCAGCTTTCTTT.

This clone was counted only a few times. The chain couples TRBV7-8 to TRBJ2-1; D perhaps matches TRBD2 (5 bases). The CDR3 runs 15 residues. Germline CDR1 and CDR2: SGHVS and FQNEAQ. V was trimmed by 5 bases and J by 1 base, leaving 12 bases between them. This chain's CDR3 is CASSPDRGSYNEQFF. The CDR3, as DNA: TGTGCCAGCAGCCCGGACCGGGGTTCCTACAATGAGCAGTTCTTC.

This clone was seen a few times. The CDR3 DNA sequence: TGCAGCGGCGTGACTAGCGGGGGGATTAACACCGGGGAGCTGTTTTTT. Its translation is CSGVTSGGINTGELFF. The chain links TRBV29-1 to TRBJ2-2, with 13 bases lining up with TRBD2. This CDR3 contains 16 residues. The V and J ends lost 7 bases and 2 bases, in that order; junction bases with no gene match: 7. The germline CDR1 and CDR2 sequences are SQVTM and ANQGSEA.

The chain links TRBV4-1 to TRBJ1-5; D unresolved. Germline V gives CDR1 MGHRA, CDR2 YSYEKL. The CDR3 contains 15 residues. Trimming removed 0 bases at V and 4 bases at J, with 10 bases between. The CDR3 loop reads CASSQDVARNQPQHF. The CDR3 DNA sequence: TGCGCCAGCAGCCAAGATGTAGCGAGGAATCAGCCCCAGCATTTT.

This clone was observed a handful of times. V is TRBV30 and J is TRBJ1-5; D remains unclear. In germline, CDR1 is GTSNPN, CDR2 SVGIG (reference sequence). This CDR3 region has 14 residues. Trimming shortened V by 1 base and J by 6 bases, and 13 bases separated the two germline ends. The CDR3 bases are TGTGCCTGGAGTGGGGCCACGGCAGGTCAGCCCCAGCATTTT. It translates to CAWSGATAGQPQHF.

On this clone: The same CDR3 can be traced to other DNA sequences in this sample. The rearrangement joins TRBV30 to TRBJ2-7; no clear D. Germline CDR1 reads GTSNPN; CDR2 reads SVGIG (reference sequence). V was shortened by 3 bases and J by 3 bases, with 6 bases between the two germline ends. The CDR3 runs 11 residues. For the CDR3, the DNA is TGTGCCTGGAGCCCCGGCTACGAGCAGTACTTC. As protein: CAWSPGYEQYF.

V gene TRBV7-6 combines with J gene TRBJ2-2; D remains unclear. The V end lost 2 bases, the J end lost 1 base, and 14 bases lay between the germline ends. The CDR3 consists of 17 residues. Germline V gene lookup returns CDR1 SGHVS and CDR2 FNYEAQ. The DNA of the CDR3 is TGTGCCAGCAGCTTAAGGTCCCCCGGATTGAACACCGGGGAGCTGTTTTTT. Translation gives CASSLRSPGLNTGELFF.

V usage is TRBV5-1 and J usage is TRBJ1-6; no reliable D call. The CDR3 is 15 amino acids. V gave up 1 base and J gave up 9 bases, with 14 bases separating them. CDR1 SGHRS and CDR2 YFSETQ come from the germline V gene. CDR3 coding DNA: TGCGCCAGCAGCTTGCCGAGTGACGGCGGTTCACCCCTCCACTTT. This translates into CASSLPSDGGSPLHF.

This clone was seen only a few times. The V call is TRBV10-3, the J call TRBJ2-3; D perhaps matches TRBD1 (6 bases). Per germline, CDR1 ENHRY and CDR2 SYGVKD. V dropped 2 bases and J dropped 0 bases, with 9 bases sitting between them. This CDR3 region has 15 residues. The CDR3 coding sequence is TGTGCCATCAGTGAGAGAGGGGGTAGCACAGATACGCAGTATTTT. Its translation is CAISERGGSTDTQYF.

This chain joins TRBV7-2 and TRBJ1-2; D might be TRBD1 (5 bases). Germline CDR1 reads SGHTA; CDR2 reads FQGNSA. The V gene lost 0 bases and the J gene lost 1 base, with 18 bases spanning the gap. The length of the CDR3 is 18 residues. In nucleotides, the CDR3 is TGTGCCAGCAGCTTAGCGTTCGGCGGGACCGAGTTTAACTATGGCTACACCTTC. Its translation is CASSLAFGGTEFNYGYTF.

The chain links TRBV25-1 to TRBJ2-5; D uncertain. Matching the DNA end better, TRBJ2-7 makes the J call doubtful. The CDR3 is made up of 11 amino acids. Germline V gene lookup returns CDR1 MGHDK and CDR2 SYGVNS. For the CDR3, the DNA is TGTGCCAGCACCCTGTACCACGAGCAGTACTTC. It codes for CASTLYHEQYF.

Notes on this clone: Other DNA variants within this sample encode the same CDR3. V usage is TRBV11-1 and J usage is TRBJ2-3; D possibly corresponds to TRBD1 (6 bases). Germline V gene data show CDR1 as SGHAT and CDR2 as FQDESV (reference sequence). V lost 1 base, J lost 1 base, and 6 bases lay in between. This CDR3 is 14 amino acids long. CDR3 nucleotide sequence: TGTGCCAGCAGCTTAGGGACAGGCACAGATACGCAGTATTTT. This translates into CASSLGTGTDTQYF.

This chain links TRBV5-6 with TRBJ2-5, with D perhaps TRBD2 (7 bases). V was clipped by 5 bases and J by 0 bases, with 14 bases between them. Per the germline V gene, CDR1 is SGHDT and CDR2 is YYEEEE. This CDR3 has 15 residues. The CDR3 is CASRSAGADQETQYF. CDR3 nucleotides: TGTGCCAGCAGGTCCGCGGGGGCAGACCAAGAGACCCAGTACTTC.

In this sample, this clone turned up a few times. Mismatch with germline at one junction end may stem from a read error. V is TRBV5-1 and J is TRBJ2-7; TRBD2 agrees at 8 bases. The length of the CDR3 is 12 residues. The V gene's germline CDR1 is SGHRS and CDR2 YFSETQ. The CDR3 protein is CASSLNGGRTAF. CDR3 sequence (DNA): TGCGCCAGCAGCTTGAACGGCGGGAGGACCGCCTTC.

The chain joins TRBV29-1 to TRBJ2-4; the match to TRBD1 covers 8 bases. J gave up 7 bases and V 6 bases, and 11 bases lay outside the gene matches. Germline V gene sequence: CDR1 SQVTM, CDR2 ANQGSEA. CDR3 length: 14 amino acids. The CDR3 DNA follows: TGCAGCGTCGTTATCAGGGGGCGAACGAACATTCAGTACTTC. The encoded protein is CSVVIRGRTNIQYF.

With regard to this clone: At one end, the junction sequence differs from germline, possibly due to a read error. The CDR3 nucleotides read TGTGCCATCAGCTTAGGGACAGTTCAAGAGACCCAGTACTTC. This encodes CAISLGTVQETQYF. The rearrangement links TRBV7-8 to TRBJ2-5; 7 bases map to TRBD1. Germline V lookup: CDR1 SGHVS, CDR2 FQNEAQ. The CDR3 is made up of 14 amino acids.

This clone turned up a few times. The chain links TRBV19 to TRBJ2-7; 9 bases are a match to TRBD2. With 6 bases clipped from V and 5 bases from J, the junction kept 5 bases outside the gene matches. Germline CDR1 LNHDA, CDR2 SQIVND (reference sequence). The CDR3 is 13 amino acids. CDR3 protein: CASRTSGANEQYF. CDR3 nucleotides: TGTGCCAGTAGGACTAGCGGTGCGAACGAGCAGTACTTC.